A single sample is the source of the 8 T cell receptor beta chains below, sequenced in a study of vaccination and CD4 T cells after COVID-19. CD4+ T cells that had been cultured provided DNA sequenced with the Oncomine TCR Beta short-read assay. From the PCR reads, TCRdb called clonotypes with MiXCR, one entry per CDR3 protein. The data hold 9,500 to 15,000 distinct CDR3 sequences, with 60% observed a single time. The treatment was: approximately nine-day PBMC culture with coronavirus spike peptide pools or control peptides (ViraFEST assay). For these receptors, no antigen is known. Sequencing was performed on CD4+ T cells from blood, cultured in vitro. Receptors were obtained from a human donor who had recovered from COVID-19.

The CDR3 DNA is TGTGCCAGCAGCCAACCCCCCGGTGGCTCCTACGAGCAGTACTTC. Protein: CASSQPPGGSYEQYF. The rearrangement uses TRBV4-2 and TRBJ2-7; D not certain. The germline V and J ends were trimmed by 2 bases and 0 bases, with 11 bases remaining between them. The CDR3 sequence is 15 residues long. Germline CDR1 LGHNA, CDR2 YNFKEQ.

The J gene is TRBJ2-5, the V gene TRBV24-1, with 8 positions matching TRBD2. The V segment lost 4 bases and the J segment 5 bases; nucleotides outside the gene matches: 11. Germline loops: CDR1 KGHDR, CDR2 SFDVKD. The CDR3 has 16 amino acids. The CDR3 reads CATSEGLISGSETQYF. The CDR3 nucleotides are TGTGCCACCAGTGAGGGGCTGATCAGCGGGAGTGAGACCCAGTACTTC.

The V and J genes are TRBV7-3 and TRBJ2-5; 13 bases align to TRBD2. The CDR3 runs to 16 residues. The germline CDR1 and CDR2 sequences are SGHTA and FQGTGA. J gave up 5 bases and V 4 bases, and 7 bases lay outside the gene matches. Here the CDR3 reads CASSSQGLAGVETQYF. The DNA of the CDR3 is TGTGCCAGCAGCTCTCAAGGACTAGCGGGAGTGGAGACCCAGTACTTC.

The chain combines TRBV15 with TRBJ2-3, with 7 nucleotides matching TRBD2. The junction had 11 bases not matched to a gene; V was cut back by 0 bases and J by 5 bases. Germline-derived CDR1 and CDR2 are LNHNV and YYDKDF (reference sequence). This CDR3 has 17 residues. The CDR3 sequence: CATSRDRMRGSGDTQYF. The CDR3 DNA sequence: TGTGCCACCAGCAGAGATCGGATGCGGGGGAGTGGAGATACGCAGTATTTT.

A few counts support this clonotype. The rearrangement joins TRBV10-3 to TRBJ2-5; D remains unclear. In germline, CDR1 is ENHRY, CDR2 SYGVKD. The CDR3 extends over 12 amino acids. Trimming removed 3 bases from V and 3 bases from J, with 5 bases in between. Here the CDR3 DNA reads TGTGCCATCAGTGATCCCAAAGAGACCCAGTACTTC. It encodes CAISDPKETQYF.

This sequence joins TRBV2 and TRBJ1-4; TRBD1 might be the D (5 bases). Trimming shortened V by 6 bases and J by 8 bases, and 13 bases separated the two germline ends. CDR3 length: 13 residues. CDR1 and CDR2 (germline): SNHLY, FYNNEI. CDR3 DNA: TGTGCCAGCAGAACAGGAGGCATGGAAAAACTGTTTTTT. Encoded protein: CASRTGGMEKLFF.

This clonotype was recorded a few times. The chain is built from TRBV20-1 and TRBJ2-4; tentative D call: TRBD1 (6 bases). The germline CDR1 and CDR2 sequences are DFQATT and SNEGSKA (reference sequence). V was pared by 3 bases and J by 8 bases, with 14 bases between. The CDR3 is made up of 13 amino acids. The CDR3 DNA reads TGCAGTGCTAGTCGCCCAGGGGTTGACATTCAGTACTTC. It encodes CSASRPGVDIQYF.

This clonotype has more than one count but fewer than ten. This rearrangement joins TRBV7-3 to TRBJ2-2; tentative D call: TRBD2 (5 bases). This CDR3 contains 15 residues. Germline V CDR1 and CDR2: SGHTA, FQGTGA. Trimming took off 5 bases at V and 2 bases at J, with 12 bases between the two ends. In DNA, the CDR3 is TGTGCCAGCAGCCCCCGGACTGCTAACACCGGGGAGCTGTTTTTT. Its protein is CASSPRTANTGELFF.